Included here is one TCR beta chain sequence, with context. Its antigen is still unknown. Per-nucleotide qualities are absent, and no much larger clonotype sits a single base away. Including cysteine and phenylalanine, the CDR3 has 13 amino acids. Only the CDR3 part of the read is kept: 39 bases, read in frame from the first base. CDR1 is given as LNHDA and CDR2 as SQIVND, both from the germline V gene (reference sequence). The germline ends are 9 bases apart after V is trimmed by 5 bases and J by 2 bases. The protocol used for the library was the immunoSEQ multiplex PCR assay. TCRdb mirrors the immuneACCESS table, restricted to in-frame sequences. Some clones are absent from its copies; in checked studies, under half trace to an unresolved V gene, and the reason for the others is unknown. Present in this sample are about 76,000 clones, roughly 91% of which were seen just once. The top ten hold 0.25% of the sample.

This sample is part of a study of technical replicates of blood from several donors (dated by TCRdb to 2016 to 2017). Sequenced input: T cells isolated from PBMCs. The sequence is built from TRBV19 and TRBJ1-2; the best D guess is TRBD1, with 5 bases matching. The clonotype originates from a human donor in good health. The DNA reads as follows: TGTGCCAGTAGTCTGACAGAGAACTATGGCTACACCTTC. Protein translation: CASSLTENYGYTF.